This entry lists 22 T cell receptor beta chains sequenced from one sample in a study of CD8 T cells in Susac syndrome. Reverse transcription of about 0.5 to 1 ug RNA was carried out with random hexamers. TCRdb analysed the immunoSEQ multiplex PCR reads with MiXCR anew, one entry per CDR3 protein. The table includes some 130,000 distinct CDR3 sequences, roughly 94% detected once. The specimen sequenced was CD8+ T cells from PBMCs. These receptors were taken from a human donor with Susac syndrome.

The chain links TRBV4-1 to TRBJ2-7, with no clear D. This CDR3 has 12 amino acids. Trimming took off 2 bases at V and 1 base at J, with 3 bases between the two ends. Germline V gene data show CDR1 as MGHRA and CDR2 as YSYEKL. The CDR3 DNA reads TGCGCCAGCAGCCAATTTTCCTACGAGCAGTACTTC. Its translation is CASSQFSYEQYF.

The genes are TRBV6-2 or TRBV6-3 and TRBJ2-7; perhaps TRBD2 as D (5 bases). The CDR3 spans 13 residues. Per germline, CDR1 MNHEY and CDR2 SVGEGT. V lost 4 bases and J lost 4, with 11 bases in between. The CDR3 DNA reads TGTGCCAGCAGTTGGAGGACGCTTTACGAGCAGTACTTC. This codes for CASSWRTLYEQYF.

The CDR3: CASSFGDYVPHNEQFF. The CDR3 DNA sequence: TGTGCCAGCAGCTTTGGGGACTACGTCCCACACAATGAGCAGTTCTTC. J is TRBJ2-1 and V is TRBV7-9; 7 bases match TRBD2. The CDR3 extends over 16 amino acids. The germline gives CDR1 SEHNR, CDR2 FQNEAQ (reference sequence). The ends lost 3 bases at V and 5 bases at J; junction bases unmatched: 10.

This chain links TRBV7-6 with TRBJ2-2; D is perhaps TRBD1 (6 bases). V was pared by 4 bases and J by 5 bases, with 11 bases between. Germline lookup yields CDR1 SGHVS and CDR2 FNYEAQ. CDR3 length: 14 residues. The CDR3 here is CASSSGQFTGELFF. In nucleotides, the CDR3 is TGTGCCAGCAGCTCTGGACAGTTTACCGGGGAGCTGTTTTTT. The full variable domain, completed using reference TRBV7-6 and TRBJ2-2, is GAGVSQSPRYKVTKRGQDVALRCDPISGHVSLYWYRQALGQGPEFLTYFNYEAQQDKSGLPNDRFSAERPEGSISTLTIQRTEQRDSAMYRCASSSGQFTGELFFGEGSRLTVL.

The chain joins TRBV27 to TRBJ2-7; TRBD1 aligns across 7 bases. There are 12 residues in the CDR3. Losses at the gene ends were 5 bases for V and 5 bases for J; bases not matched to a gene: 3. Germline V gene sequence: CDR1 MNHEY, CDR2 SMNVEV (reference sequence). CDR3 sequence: CASSRTGDEQYF. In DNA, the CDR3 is TGTGCCAGCAGTCGAACAGGGGACGAGCAGTACTTC.

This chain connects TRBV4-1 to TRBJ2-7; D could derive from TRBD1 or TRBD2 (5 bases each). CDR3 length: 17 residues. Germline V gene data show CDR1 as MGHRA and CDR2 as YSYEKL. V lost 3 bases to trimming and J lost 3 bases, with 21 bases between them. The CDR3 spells CASSHPGQGSGGYEQYF. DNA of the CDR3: TGCGCCAGCAGCCATCCGGGCCAGGGCTCAGGAGGCTACGAGCAGTACTTC.

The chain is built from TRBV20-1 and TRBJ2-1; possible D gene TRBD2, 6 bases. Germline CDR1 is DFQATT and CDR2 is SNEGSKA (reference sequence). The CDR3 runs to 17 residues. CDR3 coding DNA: TGCAGCCCTGGGGGTAGCGGACAATCAAGCTCCTACAATGAGCAGTTCTTC. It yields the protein CSPGGSGQSSSYNEQFF.

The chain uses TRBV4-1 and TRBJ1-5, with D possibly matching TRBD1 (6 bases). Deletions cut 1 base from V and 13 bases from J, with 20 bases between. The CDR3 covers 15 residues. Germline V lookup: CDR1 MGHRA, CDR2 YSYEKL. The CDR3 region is CASSQVGGSGQHQHF. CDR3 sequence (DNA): TGCGCCAGCAGCCAAGTAGGGGGATCCGGCCAGCATCAGCATTTT.

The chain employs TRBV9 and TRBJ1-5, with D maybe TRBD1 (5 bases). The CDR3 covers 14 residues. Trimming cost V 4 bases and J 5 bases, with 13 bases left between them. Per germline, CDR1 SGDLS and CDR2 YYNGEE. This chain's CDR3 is CASSPGTSDQPQHF. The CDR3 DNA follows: TGTGCCAGCAGCCCAGGGACTTCGGATCAGCCCCAGCATTTT.

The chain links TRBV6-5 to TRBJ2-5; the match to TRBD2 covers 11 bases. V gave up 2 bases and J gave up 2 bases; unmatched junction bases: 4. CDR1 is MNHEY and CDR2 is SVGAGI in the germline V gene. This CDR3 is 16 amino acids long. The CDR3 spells CASSYLTSGAQETQYF. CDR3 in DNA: TGTGCCAGCAGTTACCTGACTAGCGGGGCACAAGAGACCCAGTACTTC.

CDR3 DNA sequence: TGCGCCAGCAGTCCGACCTACTCCTACGAGCAGTACTTC. This encodes CASSPTYSYEQYF. This chain links TRBV4-1 with TRBJ2-7; D is undetermined. Germline values: CDR1 MGHRA, CDR2 YSYEKL. With 6 bases removed from V and 0 bases from J, the gap between germline ends came to 9 bases. This CDR3 has 13 amino acids.

CDR3 DNA: TGTGCCAGCAGCCGTCTAGCGGGAGGCTGGGATGAGCAGTTCTTC. As protein: CASSRLAGGWDEQFF. The chain uses TRBV7-9 and TRBJ2-1; 11 nucleotides agree with TRBD2. The CDR3 is 15 amino acids. Germline CDR1 is SEHNR and CDR2 is FQNEAQ (reference sequence). Trimming at V came to 5 bases and at J to 8 bases, leaving 8 bases not matched to a gene.

In DNA, the CDR3 is TGTGCCAGCAGCAGTTCTTTGGGAGGTGAAAAACTGTTTTTT. Translated: CASSSSLGGEKLFF. The chain couples TRBV7-6 to TRBJ1-4; no definite D call. CDR1 and CDR2 from the germline V gene are SGHVS and FNYEAQ. CDR3 length: 14 residues. V lost 5 bases to trimming and J lost 7 bases, with 14 bases between them.

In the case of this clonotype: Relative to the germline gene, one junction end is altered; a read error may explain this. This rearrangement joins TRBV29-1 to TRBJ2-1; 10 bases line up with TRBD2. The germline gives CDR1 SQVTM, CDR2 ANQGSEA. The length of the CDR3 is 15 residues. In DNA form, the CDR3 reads TGCAGCGTTTCACCGGGACTAGCGTCCATGAATGAGCAGCTCTTC. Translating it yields CSVSPGLASMNEQLF.

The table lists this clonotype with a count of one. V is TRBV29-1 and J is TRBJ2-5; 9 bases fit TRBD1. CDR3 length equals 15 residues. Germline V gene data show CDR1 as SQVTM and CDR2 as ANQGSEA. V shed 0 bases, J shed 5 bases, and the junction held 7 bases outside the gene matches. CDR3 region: CSVEDRDRVWETQYF. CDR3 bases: TGCAGCGTTGAAGATCGGGACAGGGTCTGGGAGACCCAGTACTTC.

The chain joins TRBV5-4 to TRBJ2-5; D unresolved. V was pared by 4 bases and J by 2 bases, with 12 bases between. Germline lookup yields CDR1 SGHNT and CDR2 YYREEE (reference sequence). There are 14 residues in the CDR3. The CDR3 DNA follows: TGTGCCAGCAGCCTCATCTATGCGCAAGAGACCCAGTACTTC. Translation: CASSLIYAQETQYF.

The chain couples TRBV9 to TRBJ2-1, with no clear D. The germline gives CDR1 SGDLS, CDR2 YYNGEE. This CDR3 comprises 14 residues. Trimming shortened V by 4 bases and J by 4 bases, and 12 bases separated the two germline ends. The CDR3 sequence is CASSPGHRYNEQFF. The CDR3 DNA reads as TGTGCCAGCAGCCCGGGCCACCGGTACAATGAGCAGTTCTTC.

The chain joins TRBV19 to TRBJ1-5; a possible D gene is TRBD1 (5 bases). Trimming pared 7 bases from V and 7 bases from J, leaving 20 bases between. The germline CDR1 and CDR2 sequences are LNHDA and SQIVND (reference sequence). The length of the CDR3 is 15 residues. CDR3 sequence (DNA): TGTGCCAGTACCCCTGGGACCGCGTCCGGGCAGCCCCAGCATTTT. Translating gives CASTPGTASGQPQHF.

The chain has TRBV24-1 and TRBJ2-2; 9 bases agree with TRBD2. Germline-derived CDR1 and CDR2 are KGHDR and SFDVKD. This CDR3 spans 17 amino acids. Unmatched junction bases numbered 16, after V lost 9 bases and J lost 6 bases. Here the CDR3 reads CATSTSSGTEPPGELFF. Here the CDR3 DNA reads TGTGCCACCTCAACCTCTAGCGGGACGGAACCCCCCGGGGAGCTGTTTTTT.

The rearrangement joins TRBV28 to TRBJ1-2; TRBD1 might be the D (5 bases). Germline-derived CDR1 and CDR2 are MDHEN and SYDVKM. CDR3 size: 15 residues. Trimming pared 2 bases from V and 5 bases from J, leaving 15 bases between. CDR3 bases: TGTGCCAGCAGTTTAGTGTCAGGGAGTGGATATGGCTACACCTTC. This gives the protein CASSLVSGSGYGYTF.

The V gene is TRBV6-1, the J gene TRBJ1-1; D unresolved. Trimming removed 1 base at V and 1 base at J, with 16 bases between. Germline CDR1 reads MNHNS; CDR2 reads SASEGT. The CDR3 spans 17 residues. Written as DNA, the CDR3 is TGTGCCAGCAGTGAAGTGAATGGCTGGGTGGCGAACACTGAAGCTTTCTTT. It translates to CASSEVNGWVANTEAFF.

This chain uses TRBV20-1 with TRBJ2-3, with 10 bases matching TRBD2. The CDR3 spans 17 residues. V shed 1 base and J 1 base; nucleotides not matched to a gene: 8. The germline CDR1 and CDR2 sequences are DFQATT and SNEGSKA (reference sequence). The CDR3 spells CSARVVSTSGGTDTQYF. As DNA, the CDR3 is TGCAGTGCTAGAGTGGTTTCCACTAGCGGGGGCACAGATACGCAGTATTTT.